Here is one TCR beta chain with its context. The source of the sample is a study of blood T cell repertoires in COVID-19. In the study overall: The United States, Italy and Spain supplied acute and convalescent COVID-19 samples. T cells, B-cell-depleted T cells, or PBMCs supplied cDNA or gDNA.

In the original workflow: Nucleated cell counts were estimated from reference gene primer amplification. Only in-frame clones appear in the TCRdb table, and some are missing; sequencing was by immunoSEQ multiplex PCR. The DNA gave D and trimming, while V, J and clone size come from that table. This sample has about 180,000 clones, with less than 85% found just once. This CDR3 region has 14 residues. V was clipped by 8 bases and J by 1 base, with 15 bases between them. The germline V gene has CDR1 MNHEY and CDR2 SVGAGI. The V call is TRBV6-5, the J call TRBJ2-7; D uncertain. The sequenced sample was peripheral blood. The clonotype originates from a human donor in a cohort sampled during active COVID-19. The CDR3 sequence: CASCPLTASYEQYF. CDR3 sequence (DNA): TGTGCCAGCTGCCCTTTAACAGCTTCCTACGAGCAGTACTTC.